The sequence of this T cell receptor beta chain was determined in a study of tumor and adjacent non-tumor tissue in lung cancer. About the research overall: Stage I to III disease affected ten to eleven men and 4 or 5 women aged roughly 31 to 85. Regarding the study as a whole: Tumor tissue had significantly higher TCR diversity than normal lung. Shorter survival was associated with higher TCR diversity in tumors.

TCRbeta libraries were built with three rounds of nested PCR, modified from ARM-PCR. One entry per CDR3 protein results from TCRdb running MiXCR on the multiplex PCR reads. The table lists 91,000 or so distinct CDR3 sequences, around 64% of them singletons, with about a sixth in the top ten. On this clonotype: Its antigen is still unknown.

The template was RNA from unsorted bulk tissue. Chemotherapy-naive patients with new lung cancer underwent thoracic surgery in China, August–November 2014. Per germline, CDR1 SGHNT and CDR2 YYREEE (reference sequence). The CDR3 is 11 residues long. The chain is built from TRBV5-4 and TRBJ2-5; D unclear. The clonotype comes from a man in his sixties with non-small cell lung cancer. Material for sequencing was lung tumor tissue. CDR3 DNA: TGTACCATCAGCTTGGGAGAGACCCAGTACTTC. Its translation is CTISLGETQYF.